This T cell receptor beta chain was sequenced in a study of PD-1 blockade in classical Hodgkin lymphoma. Sequencing was performed with immunoSEQ multiplex PCR; in TCRdb, only in-frame clones are kept and a portion is missing. The sample consists of some 100,000 clones, 93% of them appearing once. Germline CDR1 reads SQVTM; CDR2 reads ANQGSEA. This CDR3 is 13 amino acids long. The ends were cut back, 3 bases at V and 4 bases at J, with 12 bases in the middle. As to time point: cycle 4 day 1 (C4D1), after about 6 weeks of nivolumab. In every patient, relapse followed autologous stem cell transplantation, while exposure to brentuximab vedotin differed.

Sequenced material: peripheral blood mononuclear cells (PBMCs), taken before the fourth cycle of nivolumab. The receptor comes from a human donor with classical Hodgkin lymphoma. The chain links TRBV29-1 to TRBJ1-1; unclear D gene. The CDR3 spells CSVDRGFGTEAFF. CDR3 bases: TGCAGCGTTGATAGAGGATTCGGCACTGAAGCTTTCTTT. Drawing the rest from reference TRBV29-1 and TRBJ1-1, the complete variable domain is SAVISQKPSRDICQRGTSLTIQCQVDSQVTMMFWYRQQPGQSLTLIATANQGSEATYESGFVIDKFPISRPNLTFSTLTVSNMSPEDSSIYLCSVDRGFGTEAFFGQGTRLTVV.